This TCR beta chain was captured in a study of tumor-infiltrating lymphocytes in primary liver carcinoma. Background on the study: T1-T3 N0M0 was the stage of the tumors, which were about 4.2 to 10 cm across. Study-level findings and limits: Tumor-adjacent and tumor-blood pairs showed less overlap than tumor region pairs.

Details on this clonotype: Its antigen is unidentified. A much larger clone sits a single nucleotide away, making a read error possible.

The germline CDR1 and CDR2 sequences are MNHNS and SASEGT. The CDR3 has 13 amino acids. TCR beta cDNA was prepared out of roughly 0.45 ug total RNA by means of a constant-region primer. Libraries for TCR beta were built through three nested multiplex PCR rounds, which together made up a slightly modified ARM-PCR procedure. Two initial PCR rounds of about 11 cycles each paired TRBV1-TRBV30 forward primers with a C-beta reverse primer. TCRdb re-analysed the multiplex PCR reads in MiXCR, keeping a single row per CDR3 protein. The sample shows 190,000 or so distinct CDR3 sequences, less than 75% of them seen only once. Extraction also yielded germline DNA, while blood RNA was obtained from unsorted whole blood. The patients lived with chronic HBV infection and had not yet received any treatment.

The sequenced material came from peripheral blood. The V call is TRBV6-1, the J call TRBJ1-5; D remains ambiguous. This clonotype originated in a woman in her sixties with primary liver carcinoma and hepatitis B virus infection. CDR3 sequence (DNA): TGTGCCAGCAAAGACACTAGCAATCAGCCCCGGCATTTT. Encoded protein: CASKDTSNQPRHF.